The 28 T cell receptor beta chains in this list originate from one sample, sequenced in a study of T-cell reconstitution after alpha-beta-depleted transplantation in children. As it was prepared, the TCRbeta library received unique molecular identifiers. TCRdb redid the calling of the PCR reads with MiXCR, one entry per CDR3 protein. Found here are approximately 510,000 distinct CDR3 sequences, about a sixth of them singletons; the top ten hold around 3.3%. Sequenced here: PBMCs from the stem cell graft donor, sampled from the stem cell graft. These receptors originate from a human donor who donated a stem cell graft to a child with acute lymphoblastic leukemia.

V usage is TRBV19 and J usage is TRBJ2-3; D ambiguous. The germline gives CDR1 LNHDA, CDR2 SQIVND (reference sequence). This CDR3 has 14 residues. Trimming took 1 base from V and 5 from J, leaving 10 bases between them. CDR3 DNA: TGTGCCAGTAGTATAGTCCTCAGGCAAGATACGCAGTATTTT. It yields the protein CASSIVLRQDTQYF. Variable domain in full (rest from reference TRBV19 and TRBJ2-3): DGGITQSPKYLFRKEGQNVTLSCEQNLNHDAMYWYRQDPGQGLRLIYYSQIVNDFQKGDIAEGYSVSREKKESFPLTVTSAQKNPTAFYLCASSIVLRQDTQYFGPGTRLTVL.

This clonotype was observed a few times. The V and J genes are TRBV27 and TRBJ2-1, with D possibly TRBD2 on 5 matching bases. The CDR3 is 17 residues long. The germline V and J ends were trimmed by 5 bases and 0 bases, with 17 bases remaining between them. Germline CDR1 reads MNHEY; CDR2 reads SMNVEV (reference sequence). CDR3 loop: CASSPEGRENSYNEQFF. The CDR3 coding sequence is TGTGCCAGCAGTCCTGAAGGGAGAGAAAACTCCTACAATGAGCAGTTCTTC.

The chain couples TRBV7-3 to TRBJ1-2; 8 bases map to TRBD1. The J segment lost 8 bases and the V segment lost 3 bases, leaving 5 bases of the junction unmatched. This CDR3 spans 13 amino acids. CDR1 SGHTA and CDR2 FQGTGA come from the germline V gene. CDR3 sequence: CASSFGQGGGYTF. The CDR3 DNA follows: TGTGCCAGCAGCTTTGGACAGGGCGGGGGCTACACCTTC.

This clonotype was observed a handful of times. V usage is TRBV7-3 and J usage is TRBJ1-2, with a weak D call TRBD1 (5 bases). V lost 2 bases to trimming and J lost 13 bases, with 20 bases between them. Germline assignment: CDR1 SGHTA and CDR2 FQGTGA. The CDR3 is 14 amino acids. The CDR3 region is CASSLGQGFPPITF. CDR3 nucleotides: TGTGCCAGCAGCTTAGGGCAGGGATTTCCTCCGATCACCTTC.

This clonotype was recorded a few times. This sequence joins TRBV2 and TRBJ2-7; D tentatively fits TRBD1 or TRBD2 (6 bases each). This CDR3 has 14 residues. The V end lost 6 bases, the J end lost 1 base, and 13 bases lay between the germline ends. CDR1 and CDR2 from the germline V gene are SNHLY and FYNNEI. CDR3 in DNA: TGTGCCAGCAGCCAAGGGGGGAAATCCTACGAGCAGTACTTC. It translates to CASSQGGKSYEQYF.

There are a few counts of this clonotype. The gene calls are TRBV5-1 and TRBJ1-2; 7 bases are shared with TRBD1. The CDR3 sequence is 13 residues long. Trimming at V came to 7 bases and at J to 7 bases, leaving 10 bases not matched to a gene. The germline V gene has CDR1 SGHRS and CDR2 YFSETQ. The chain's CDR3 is CASHQDRAPGYTF. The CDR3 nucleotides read TGCGCCAGCCATCAAGACAGGGCCCCTGGCTACACCTTC.

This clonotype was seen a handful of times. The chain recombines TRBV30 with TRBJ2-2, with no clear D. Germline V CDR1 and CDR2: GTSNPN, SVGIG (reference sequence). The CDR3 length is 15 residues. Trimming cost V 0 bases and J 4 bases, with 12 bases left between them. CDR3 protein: CAWSVGQGGTGELFF. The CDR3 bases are TGTGCCTGGAGTGTAGGGCAAGGTGGCACCGGGGAGCTGTTTTTT.

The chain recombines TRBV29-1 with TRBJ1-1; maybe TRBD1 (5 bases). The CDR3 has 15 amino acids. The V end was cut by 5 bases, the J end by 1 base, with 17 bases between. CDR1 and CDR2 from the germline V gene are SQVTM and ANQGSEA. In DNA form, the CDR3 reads TGCAGCGTTCGCTTTCGGGACCGTCCGAACACTGAAGCTTTCTTT. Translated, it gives CSVRFRDRPNTEAFF.

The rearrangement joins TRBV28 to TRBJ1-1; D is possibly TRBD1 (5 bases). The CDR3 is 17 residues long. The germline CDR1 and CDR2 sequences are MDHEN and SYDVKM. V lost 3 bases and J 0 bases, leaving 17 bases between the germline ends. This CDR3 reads CASSFVQASLMNTEAFF. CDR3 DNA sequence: TGTGCCAGCAGTTTCGTACAGGCCTCCCTAATGAACACTGAAGCTTTCTTT.

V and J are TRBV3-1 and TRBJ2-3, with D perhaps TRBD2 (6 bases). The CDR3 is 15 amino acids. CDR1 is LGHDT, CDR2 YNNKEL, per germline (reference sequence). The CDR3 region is CACGGPSESADTQYF. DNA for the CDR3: TGTGCTTGCGGAGGGCCTAGTGAGTCAGCAGATACGCAGTATTTT.

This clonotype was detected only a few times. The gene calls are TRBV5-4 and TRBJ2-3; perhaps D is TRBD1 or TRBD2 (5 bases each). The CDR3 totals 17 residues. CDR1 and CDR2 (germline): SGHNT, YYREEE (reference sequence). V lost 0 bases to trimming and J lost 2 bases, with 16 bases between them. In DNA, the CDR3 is TGTGCCAGCAGCTTGGTCGGGACGCCTCTCCCCACAGATACGCAGTATTTT. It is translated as CASSLVGTPLPTDTQYF.

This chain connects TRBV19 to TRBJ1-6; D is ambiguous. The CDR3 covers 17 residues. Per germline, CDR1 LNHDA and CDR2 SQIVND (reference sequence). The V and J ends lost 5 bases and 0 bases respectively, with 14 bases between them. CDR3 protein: CASSWTVRSSYNSPLHF. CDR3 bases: TGTGCCAGTAGTTGGACGGTACGAAGCTCCTATAATTCACCCCTCCACTTT.

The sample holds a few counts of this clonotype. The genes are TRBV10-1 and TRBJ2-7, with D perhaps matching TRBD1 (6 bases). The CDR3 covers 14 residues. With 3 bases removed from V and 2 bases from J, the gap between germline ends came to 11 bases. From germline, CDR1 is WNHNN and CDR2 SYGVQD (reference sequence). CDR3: CASSETAGAYEQYF. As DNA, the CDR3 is TGCGCCAGCAGTGAAACAGCAGGGGCCTACGAGCAGTACTTC.

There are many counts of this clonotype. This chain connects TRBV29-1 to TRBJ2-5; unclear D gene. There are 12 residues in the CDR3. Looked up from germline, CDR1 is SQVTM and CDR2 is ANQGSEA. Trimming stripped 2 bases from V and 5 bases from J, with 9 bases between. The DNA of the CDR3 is TGCAGCGTTGAAAGGGATGTCGAGACCCAGTACTTC. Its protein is CSVERDVETQYF.

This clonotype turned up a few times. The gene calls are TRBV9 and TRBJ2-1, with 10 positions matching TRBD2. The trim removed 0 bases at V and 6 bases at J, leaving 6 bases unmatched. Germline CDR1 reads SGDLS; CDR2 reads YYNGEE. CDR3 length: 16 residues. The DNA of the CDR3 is TGTGCCAGCAGCGTAGGACAACTAGCGGGAATCAATGAGCAGTTCTTC. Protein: CASSVGQLAGINEQFF.

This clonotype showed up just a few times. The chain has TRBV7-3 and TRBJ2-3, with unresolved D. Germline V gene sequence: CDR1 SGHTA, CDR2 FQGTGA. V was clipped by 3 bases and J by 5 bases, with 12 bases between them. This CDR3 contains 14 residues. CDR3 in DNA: TGTGCCAGCAGCTTGGGCCCTTATGGAGATACGCAGTATTTT. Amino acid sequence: CASSLGPYGDTQYF.

CDR3: CASSLWPESPFF. The CDR3 region has the DNA TGCGCCAGCAGCTTGTGGCCGGAGAGTCCGTTCTTC. The chain couples TRBV5-1 to TRBJ2-1; the D is unclear. Between the trimmed V and J ends, which lost 1 base and 15 bases, there was a span of 14 bases. Germline V gives CDR1 SGHRS, CDR2 YFSETQ. The CDR3 spans 12 residues.

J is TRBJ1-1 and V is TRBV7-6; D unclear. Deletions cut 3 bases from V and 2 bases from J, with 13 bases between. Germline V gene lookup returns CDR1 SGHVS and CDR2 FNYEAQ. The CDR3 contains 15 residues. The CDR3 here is CASSFKGGRNTEAFF. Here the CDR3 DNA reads TGTGCCAGCAGCTTTAAAGGAGGCAGAAACACTGAAGCTTTCTTT. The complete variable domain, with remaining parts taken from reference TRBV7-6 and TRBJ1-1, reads GAGVSQSPRYKVTKRGQDVALRCDPISGHVSLYWYRQALGQGPEFLTYFNYEAQQDKSGLPNDRFSAERPEGSISTLTIQRTEQRDSAMYRCASSFKGGRNTEAFFGQGTRLTVV.

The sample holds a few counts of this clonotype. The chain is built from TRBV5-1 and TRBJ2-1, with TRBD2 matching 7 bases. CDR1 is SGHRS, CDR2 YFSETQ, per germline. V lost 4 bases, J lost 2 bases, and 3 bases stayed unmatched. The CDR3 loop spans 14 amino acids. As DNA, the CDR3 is TGCGCCAGCAGCCCCGGGAGGACCTACAATGAGCAGTTCTTC. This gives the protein CASSPGRTYNEQFF.

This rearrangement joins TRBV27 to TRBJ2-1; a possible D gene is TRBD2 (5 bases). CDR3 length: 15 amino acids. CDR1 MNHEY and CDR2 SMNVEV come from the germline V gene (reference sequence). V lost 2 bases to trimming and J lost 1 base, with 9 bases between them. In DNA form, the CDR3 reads TGTGCCAGCAGTTTAATACAGCGGTCCTACAATGAGCAGTTCTTC. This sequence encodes CASSLIQRSYNEQFF.

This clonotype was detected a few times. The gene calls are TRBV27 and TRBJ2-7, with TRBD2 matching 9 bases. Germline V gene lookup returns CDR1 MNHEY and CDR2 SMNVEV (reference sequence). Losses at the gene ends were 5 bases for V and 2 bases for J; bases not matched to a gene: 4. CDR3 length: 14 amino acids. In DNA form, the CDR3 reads TGTGCCAGCAGTGTAGCGGGAGCAGCCTACGAGCAGTACTTC. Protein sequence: CASSVAGAAYEQYF.

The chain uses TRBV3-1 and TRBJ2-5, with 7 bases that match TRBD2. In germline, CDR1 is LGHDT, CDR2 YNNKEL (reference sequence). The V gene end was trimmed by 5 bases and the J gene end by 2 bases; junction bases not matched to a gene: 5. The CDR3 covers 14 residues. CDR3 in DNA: TGTGCCAGCAGCTACAGACTAGCTCAAGAGACCCAGTACTTC. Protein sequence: CASSYRLAQETQYF.

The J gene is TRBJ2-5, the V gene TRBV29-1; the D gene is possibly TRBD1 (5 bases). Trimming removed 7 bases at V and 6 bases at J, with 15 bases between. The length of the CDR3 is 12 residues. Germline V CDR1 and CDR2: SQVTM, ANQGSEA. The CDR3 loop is CSGRKGMKTQYF. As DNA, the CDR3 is TGCAGCGGACGGAAGGGGATGAAGACCCAGTACTTC.

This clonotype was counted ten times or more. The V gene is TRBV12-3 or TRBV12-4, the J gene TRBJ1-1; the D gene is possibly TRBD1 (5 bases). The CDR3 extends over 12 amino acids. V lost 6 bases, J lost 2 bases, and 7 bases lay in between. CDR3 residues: CASRQVNTEAFF. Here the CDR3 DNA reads TGTGCCAGCAGACAGGTTAACACTGAAGCTTTCTTT.

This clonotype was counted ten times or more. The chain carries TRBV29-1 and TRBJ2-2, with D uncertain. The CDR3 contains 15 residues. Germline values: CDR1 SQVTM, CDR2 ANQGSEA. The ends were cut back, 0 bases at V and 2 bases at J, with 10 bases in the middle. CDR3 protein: CSVEEGTANTGELFF. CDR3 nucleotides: TGCAGCGTTGAAGAGGGAACAGCCAACACCGGGGAGCTGTTTTTT.

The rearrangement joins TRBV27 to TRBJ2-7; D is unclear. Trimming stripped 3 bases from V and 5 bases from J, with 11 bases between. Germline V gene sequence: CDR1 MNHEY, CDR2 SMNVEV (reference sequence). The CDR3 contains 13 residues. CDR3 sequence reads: CASSFRGRNEQYF. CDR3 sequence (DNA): TGTGCCAGCAGTTTTCGCGGACGGAACGAGCAGTACTTC.

The CDR3 here is CASTSTGFSIQETQYF. CDR3 sequence (DNA): TGTGCCAGCACCTCAACAGGCTTTTCTATACAAGAGACCCAGTACTTC. The rearrangement uses TRBV3-1 and TRBJ2-5; perhaps TRBD1 as D (5 bases). The CDR3 covers 16 residues. V dropped 7 bases and J dropped 2 bases, with 20 bases sitting between them. The germline gives CDR1 LGHDT, CDR2 YNNKEL (reference sequence).

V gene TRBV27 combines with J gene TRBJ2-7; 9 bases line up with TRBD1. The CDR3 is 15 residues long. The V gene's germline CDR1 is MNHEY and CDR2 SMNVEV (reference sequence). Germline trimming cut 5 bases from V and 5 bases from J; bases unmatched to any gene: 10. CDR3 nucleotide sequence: TGTGCCAGCAGTCCCCTCGGGACAGGGAGCCACGAGCAGTACTTC. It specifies CASSPLGTGSHEQYF.